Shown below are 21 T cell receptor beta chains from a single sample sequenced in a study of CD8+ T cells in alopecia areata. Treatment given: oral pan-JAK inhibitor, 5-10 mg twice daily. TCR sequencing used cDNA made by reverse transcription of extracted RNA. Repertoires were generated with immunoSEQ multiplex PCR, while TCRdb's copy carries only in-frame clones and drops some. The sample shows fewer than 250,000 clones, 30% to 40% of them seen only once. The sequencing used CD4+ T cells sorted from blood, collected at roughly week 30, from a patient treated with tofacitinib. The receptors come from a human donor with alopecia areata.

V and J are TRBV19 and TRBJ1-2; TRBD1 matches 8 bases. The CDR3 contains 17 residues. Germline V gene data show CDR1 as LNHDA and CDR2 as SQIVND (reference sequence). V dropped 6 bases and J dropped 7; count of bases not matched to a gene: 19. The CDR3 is CASRIIAGQAFSGGYTF. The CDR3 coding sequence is TGTGCCAGTAGAATTATCGCGGGACAGGCCTTCTCGGGTGGCTACACCTTC.

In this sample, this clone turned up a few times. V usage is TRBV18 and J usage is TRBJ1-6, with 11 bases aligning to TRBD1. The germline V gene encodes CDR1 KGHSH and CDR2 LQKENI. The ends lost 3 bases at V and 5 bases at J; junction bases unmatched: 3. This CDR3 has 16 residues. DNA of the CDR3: TGTGCCAGCTCACCCGGACAGGGGGCGAATAATTCACCCCTCCACTTT. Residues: CASSPGQGANNSPLHF.

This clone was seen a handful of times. CDR3 nucleotides: TGCGCCAGCAGCCAAGATGAGGCTCAGCCCCAGCATTTT. Translating it yields CASSQDEAQPQHF. The chain combines TRBV4-1 with TRBJ1-5; D not certain. The length of the CDR3 is 13 residues. Germline CDR1 and CDR2: MGHRA and YSYEKL. Trimming took 0 bases from V and 6 from J, leaving 6 bases between them.

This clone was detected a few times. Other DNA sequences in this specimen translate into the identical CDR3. The CDR3 here is CASSPSPDTEAFF. Written as DNA, the CDR3 is TGTGCCAGCTCACCATCCCCCGACACTGAAGCTTTCTTT. The V and J genes are TRBV18 and TRBJ1-1; D not resolved. Germline V lookup: CDR1 KGHSH, CDR2 LQKENI. CDR3 length: 13 amino acids. Trimming took off 2 bases at V and 3 bases at J, with 7 bases between the two ends. The full variable domain, rest sourced from reference TRBV18 and TRBJ1-1, is NAGVMQNPRHLVRRRGQEARLRCSPMKGHSHVYWYRQLPEEGLKFMVYLQKENIIDESGMPKERFSAEFPKEGPSILRIQQVVRGDSAAYFCASSPSPDTEAFFGQGTRLTVV.

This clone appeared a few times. In DNA, the CDR3 is TGTGCCAGTAGTCCCCAGGGTCGCGAGCAGTACTTC. It codes for CASSPQGREQYF. V usage is TRBV19 and J usage is TRBJ2-7, with a possible D match to TRBD1 (5 bases). Trimming pared 5 bases from V and 6 bases from J, leaving 11 bases between. The germline CDR1 and CDR2 sequences are LNHDA and SQIVND (reference sequence). CDR3 length: 12 amino acids.

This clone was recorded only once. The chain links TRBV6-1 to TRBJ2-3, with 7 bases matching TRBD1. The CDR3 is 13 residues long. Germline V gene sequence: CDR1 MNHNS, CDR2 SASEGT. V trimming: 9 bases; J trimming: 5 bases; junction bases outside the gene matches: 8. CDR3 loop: CASRTGLRDTQYF. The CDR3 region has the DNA TGTGCCAGTAGGACAGGTCTTAGAGATACGCAGTATTTT.

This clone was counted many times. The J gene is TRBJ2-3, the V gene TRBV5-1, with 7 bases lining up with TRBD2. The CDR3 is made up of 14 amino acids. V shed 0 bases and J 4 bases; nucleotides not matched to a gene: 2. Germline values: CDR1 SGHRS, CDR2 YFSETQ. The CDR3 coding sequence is TGCGCCAGCAGCTTGGGGGACTATTCAGATACGCAGTATTTT. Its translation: CASSLGDYSDTQYF.

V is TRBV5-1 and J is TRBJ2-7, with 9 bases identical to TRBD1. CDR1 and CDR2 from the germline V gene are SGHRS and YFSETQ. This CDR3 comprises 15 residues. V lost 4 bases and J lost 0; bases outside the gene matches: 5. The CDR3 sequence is CASSDRDRVSYEQYF. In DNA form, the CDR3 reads TGCGCCAGCAGCGACCGGGACAGGGTCTCCTACGAGCAGTACTTC.

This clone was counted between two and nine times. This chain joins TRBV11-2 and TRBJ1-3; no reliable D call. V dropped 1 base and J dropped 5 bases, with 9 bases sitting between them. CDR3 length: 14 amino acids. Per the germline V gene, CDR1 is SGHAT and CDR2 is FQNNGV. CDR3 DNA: TGTGCCAGCAGCTTAGTAGGGCCACGAAACACCATATATTTT. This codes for CASSLVGPRNTIYF.

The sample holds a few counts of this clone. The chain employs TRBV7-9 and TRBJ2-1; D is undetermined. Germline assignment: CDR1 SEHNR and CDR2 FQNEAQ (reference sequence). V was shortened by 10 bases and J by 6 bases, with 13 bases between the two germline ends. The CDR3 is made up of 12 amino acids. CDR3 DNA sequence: TGTGCCATCACTCCTAGGGTCAATGAGCAGTTCTTC. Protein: CAITPRVNEQFF.

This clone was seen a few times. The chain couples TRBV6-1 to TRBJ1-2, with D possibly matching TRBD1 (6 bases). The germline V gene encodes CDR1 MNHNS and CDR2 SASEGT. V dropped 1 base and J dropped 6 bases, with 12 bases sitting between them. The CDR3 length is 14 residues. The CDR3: CASSEGAGEDGYTF. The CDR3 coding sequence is TGTGCCAGCAGTGAAGGAGCAGGGGAGGATGGCTACACCTTC.

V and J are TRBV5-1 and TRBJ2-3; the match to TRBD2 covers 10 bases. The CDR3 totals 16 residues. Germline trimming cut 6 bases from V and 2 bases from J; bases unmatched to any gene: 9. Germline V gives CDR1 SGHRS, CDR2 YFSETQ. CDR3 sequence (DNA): TGCGCCAGCACCCCGACTAGCGGGCATGCCACAGATACGCAGTATTTT. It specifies CASTPTSGHATDTQYF.

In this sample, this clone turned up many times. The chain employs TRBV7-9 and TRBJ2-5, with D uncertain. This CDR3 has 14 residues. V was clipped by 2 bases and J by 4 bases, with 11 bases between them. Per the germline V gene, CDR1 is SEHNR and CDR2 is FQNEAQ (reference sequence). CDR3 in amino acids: CASSLSPGLETQYF. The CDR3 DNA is TGTGCCAGCAGCTTAAGTCCAGGTCTAGAGACCCAGTACTTC.

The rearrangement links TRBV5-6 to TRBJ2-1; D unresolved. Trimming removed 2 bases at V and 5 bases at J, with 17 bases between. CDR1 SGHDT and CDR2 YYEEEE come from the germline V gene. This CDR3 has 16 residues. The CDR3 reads CASSFKRNSLNNEQFF. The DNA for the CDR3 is TGTGCCAGCAGCTTTAAACGGAATTCCCTCAACAATGAGCAGTTCTTC.

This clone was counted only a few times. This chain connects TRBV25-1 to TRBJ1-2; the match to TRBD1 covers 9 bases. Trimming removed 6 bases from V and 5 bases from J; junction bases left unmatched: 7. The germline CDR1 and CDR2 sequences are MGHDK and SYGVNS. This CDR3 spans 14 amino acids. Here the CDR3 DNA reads TGTGCCAGCAGCCTCACAGACAGGGGGTATGGCTACACCTTC. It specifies CASSLTDRGYGYTF.

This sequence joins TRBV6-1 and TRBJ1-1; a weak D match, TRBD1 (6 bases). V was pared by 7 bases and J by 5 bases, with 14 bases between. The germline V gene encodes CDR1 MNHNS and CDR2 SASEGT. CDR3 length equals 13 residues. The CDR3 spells CASIRAGTTEAFF. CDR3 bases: TGTGCCAGCATCCGAGCAGGGACAACTGAAGCTTTCTTT.

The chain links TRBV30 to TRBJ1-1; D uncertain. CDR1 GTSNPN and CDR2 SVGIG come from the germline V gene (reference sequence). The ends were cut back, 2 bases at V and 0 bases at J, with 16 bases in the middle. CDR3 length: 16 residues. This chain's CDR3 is CAWSRRVGPMNTEAFF. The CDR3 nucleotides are TGTGCCTGGAGTAGAAGAGTAGGACCAATGAACACTGAAGCTTTCTTT.

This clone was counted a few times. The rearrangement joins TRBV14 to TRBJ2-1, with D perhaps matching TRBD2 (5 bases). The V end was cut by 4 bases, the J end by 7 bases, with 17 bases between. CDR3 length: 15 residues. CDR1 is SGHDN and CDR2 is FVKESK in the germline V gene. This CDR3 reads CASSPLRGKENEQFF. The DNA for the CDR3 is TGTGCCAGCAGCCCCCTCAGAGGGAAGGAAAATGAGCAGTTCTTC.

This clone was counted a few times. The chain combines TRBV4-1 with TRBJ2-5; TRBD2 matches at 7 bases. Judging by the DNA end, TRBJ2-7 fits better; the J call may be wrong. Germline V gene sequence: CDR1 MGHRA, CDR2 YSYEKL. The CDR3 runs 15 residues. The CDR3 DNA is TGCGCCAGCAGCCAAGGGGCGGGGGTAGGCTACGAGCAGTACTTC. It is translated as CASSQGAGVGYEQYF.

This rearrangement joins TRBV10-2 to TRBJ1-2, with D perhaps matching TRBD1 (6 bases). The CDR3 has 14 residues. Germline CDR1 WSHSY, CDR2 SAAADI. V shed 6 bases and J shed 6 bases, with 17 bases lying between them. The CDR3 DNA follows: TGCGCCAGCAGAGCCCTTGACAGGAGCGATGGCTACACCTTC. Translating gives CASRALDRSDGYTF.

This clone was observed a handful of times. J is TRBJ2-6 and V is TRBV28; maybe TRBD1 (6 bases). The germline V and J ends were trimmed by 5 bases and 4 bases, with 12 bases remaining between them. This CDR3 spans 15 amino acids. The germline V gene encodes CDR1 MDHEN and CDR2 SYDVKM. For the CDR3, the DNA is TGTGCCAGCAGTATACAGGGTTCCGGGGCCAACGTCCTGACTTTC. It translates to CASSIQGSGANVLTF. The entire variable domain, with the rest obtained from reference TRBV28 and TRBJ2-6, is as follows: DVKVTQSSRYLVKRTGEKVFLECVQDMDHENMFWYRQDPGLGLRLIYFSYDVKMKEKGDIPEGYSVSREKKERFSLILESASTNQTSMYLCASSIQGSGANVLTFGAGSRLTVL.